This is a list of T cell receptor beta chains from one sample in a study of T cell responses to AZD1222 COVID-19 vaccine. Produced via immunoSEQ multiplex PCR; TCRdb's table is partial and in-frame only. The sample includes 7,500 to 8,500 clones, over 75% seen only once; the top ten take 7% to 7.5%. Sequenced material: peripheral blood, taken 28 days after the second AZD1222 dose. The receptor set was obtained from an adult who received the AZD1222 COVID-19 vaccine. The CDR3 runs from the conserved cysteine through the conserved F or W. A D gene is named only where the DNA matches it firmly. Clone size is shown for a subset of rows, as once, few, many or a class of expanded clone.

D: .; J: TRBJ2-2; size: .; length: 13; V: TRBV30; CDR3: CAWNAATTGELFF; DNA: TGTGCCTGGAACGCGGCTACCACCGGGGAGCTGTTTTTT
D: TRBD1; J: TRBJ2-5; size: .; length: 15; V: TRBV7-9; CDR3: CASSPRTGGDETQYF; DNA: TGTGCCAGCAGCCCACGGACAGGGGGCGACGAGACCCAGTACTTC
D: .; J: TRBJ2-7; size: .; length: 16; V: TRBV7-9; CDR3: CASSLAGAGAGREQYF; DNA: TGTGCCAGCAGCTTAGCGGGGGCAGGGGCTGGTCGCGAGCAGTACTTC
D: .; J: TRBJ2-5; size: .; length: 15; V: TRBV18; CDR3: CASSRQGSRPETQYF; DNA: TGTGCCAGCTCCCGGCAGGGGTCGCGGCCAGAGACCCAGTACTTC
D: TRBD1; J: TRBJ2-3; size: .; length: 16; V: TRBV4-3; CDR3: CASSQGNRGRTDTQYF; DNA: TGCGCCAGCAGCCAGGGTAACAGGGGGCGCACAGATACGCAGTATTTT
D: .; J: TRBJ1-3; size: once; length: 15; V: TRBV4-1; CDR3: CASSQEDSSGNTIYF; DNA: TGCGCCAGCAGCCAAGAAGACAGCTCTGGAAACACCATATATTTT
D: TRBD1; J: TRBJ1-2; size: once; length: 12; V: TRBV5-4; CDR3: CASSFDRVGYTF; DNA: TGTGCCAGCAGCTTTGACAGGGTTGGCTACACCTTC
D: .; J: TRBJ1-2; size: .; length: 17; V: TRBV3-1/TRBV3-2; CDR3: CASSQDLVSGRASGYTF; DNA: TGTGCCAGCAGCCAAGATCTTGTTTCTGGCAGGGCCTCTGGCTACACCTTC
D: .; J: TRBJ1-5; size: .; length: 15; V: TRBV6-5; CDR3: CASSPGLIFSQPQHF; DNA: TGTGCCAGCAGTCCCGGACTAATTTTCTCTCAGCCCCAGCATTTT
D: TRBD1; J: TRBJ1-5; size: .; length: 17; V: TRBV27; CDR3: CASGDSQGPFSNQPQHF; DNA: TGTGCCAGCGGGGACAGTCAGGGGCCCTTTAGCAATCAGCCCCAGCATTTT
D: .; J: TRBJ1-4; size: .; length: 15; V: TRBV5-4; CDR3: CASSLAGRGNEKLFF; DNA: TGTGCCAGCAGCTTGGCCGGCAGGGGAAATGAAAAACTGTTTTTT
D: TRBD1; J: TRBJ1-1; size: .; length: 13; V: TRBV7-2; CDR3: CASSTHRGTEAFF; DNA: TGTGCCAGCAGCACTCACAGGGGCACTGAAGCTTTCTTT
D: TRBD1; J: TRBJ1-1; size: .; length: 15; V: TRBV6-5; CDR3: CASSYRRGTATEAFF; DNA: TGTGCCAGCAGTTACCGCAGGGGGACAGCCACTGAAGCTTTCTTT
D: .; J: TRBJ2-1; size: .; length: 17; V: TRBV7-2; CDR3: CASSPTPGAASYNEQFF; DNA: TGTGCCAGCAGCCCAACGCCGGGGGCCGCATCCTACAATGAGCAGTTCTTC
D: .; J: TRBJ1-1; size: .; length: 13; V: TRBV18; CDR3: CASSAIKQEEAFF; DNA: TGTGCCAGCTCAGCCATAAAACAGGAAGAAGCTTTCTTT
D: TRBD1; J: TRBJ1-2; size: .; length: 15; V: TRBV7-2; CDR3: CASSLATGKSRGYTF; DNA: TGTGCCAGCAGCTTAGCGACAGGGAAGAGCAGAGGCTACACCTTC
D: .; J: TRBJ2-1; size: .; length: 16; V: TRBV7-3; CDR3: CASSLMTGSSYNEQFF; DNA: TGTGCCAGCAGCCTCATGACTGGAAGCTCCTACAATGAGCAGTTCTTC
D: TRBD1; J: TRBJ2-1; size: .; length: 15; V: TRBV7-9; CDR3: CASSQWDRGMVEQFF; DNA: TGTGCCAGCAGCCAGTGGGACAGGGGTATGGTTGAGCAGTTCTTC
D: .; J: TRBJ1-5; size: .; length: 13; V: TRBV27; CDR3: CASSMDRNQPQHF; DNA: TGTGCCAGCAGCATGGACCGCAATCAGCCCCAGCATTTT
D: .; J: TRBJ1-2; size: .; length: 12; V: TRBV2; CDR3: CASRTTGDGYTF; DNA: TGTGCCAGCAGAACGACAGGAGACGGCTACACCTTC
D: .; J: TRBJ1-5; size: .; length: 15; V: TRBV28; CDR3: CASSLVVQGNQPQHF; DNA: TGTGCCAGCAGTTTAGTTGTGCAGGGCAATCAGCCCCAGCATTTT
D: .; J: TRBJ1-6; size: .; length: 14; V: TRBV2; CDR3: CASSAQGRDSPLHF; DNA: TGTGCCAGCAGTGCCCAGGGGAGGGATTCACCCCTCCACTTT
D: .; J: TRBJ1-5; size: few; length: 19; V: TRBV21-1; CDR3: CASSKGKAGRARPNQPQHF; DNA: TGTGCCAGCAGCAAAGGTAAGGCCGGCAGGGCGCGCCCCAATCAGCCCCAGCATTTT
D: .; J: TRBJ1-1; size: .; length: 17; V: TRBV4-1; CDR3: CASSSEGRGRMNTEAFF; DNA: TGCGCCAGCAGCTCAGAAGGTAGGGGAAGGATGAACACTGAAGCTTTCTTT
D: .; J: TRBJ2-4; size: .; length: 15; V: TRBV19; CDR3: CASRMEGGLKNIQYF; DNA: TGTGCCAGTAGGATGGAGGGGGGGCTCAAAAACATTCAGTACTTC
D: TRBD1; J: TRBJ1-2; size: .; length: 12; V: TRBV7-9; CDR3: CASSEGQTPFSF; DNA: TGTGCCAGCAGCGAGGGACAGACTCCGTTCTCCTTC
D: .; J: TRBJ1-6; size: .; length: 17; V: TRBV6-1; CDR3: CASSGHRSGTYNSPLHF; DNA: TGTGCCAGCAGTGGGCACAGGAGCGGAACCTATAATTCACCCCTCCACTTT
D: TRBD1; J: TRBJ2-5; size: .; length: 15; V: TRBV11-2; CDR3: CASSLGTGLQETQYF; DNA: TGTGCCAGCAGCCTCGGGACAGGGCTACAAGAGACCCAGTACTTC
D: .; J: TRBJ2-1; size: .; length: 11; V: TRBV5-4; CDR3: CASSLEGVQFF; DNA: TGTGCCAGCAGCTTGGAGGGAGTGCAGTTCTTC
D: .; J: TRBJ1-3; size: .; length: 10; V: TRBV19; CDR3: CASERNTIYF; DNA: TGTGCCAGTGAGAGAAACACCATATATTTT
D: .; J: TRBJ1-4; size: .; length: 15; V: TRBV19; CDR3: CASSIIGATNEKLFF; DNA: TGTGCCAGTAGTATTATTGGGGCAACTAATGAAAAACTGTTTTTT
D: .; J: TRBJ2-7; size: .; length: 14; V: TRBV5-6; CDR3: CASSDVAGVYEQYF; DNA: TGTGCCAGCAGCGACGTCGCAGGGGTCTACGAGCAGTACTTC
D: .; J: TRBJ1-6; size: .; length: 16; V: TRBV4-1; CDR3: CASSLQSSLLGSPLHF; DNA: TGCGCCAGCAGCCTCCAGAGCTCACTTTTAGGGTCACCCCTCCACTTT
D: .; J: TRBJ2-1; size: .; length: 17; V: TRBV7-9; CDR3: CASSLNPGRGSYNEQFF; DNA: TGTGCCAGCAGCCTCAACCCGGGACGGGGGTCCTACAATGAGCAGTTCTTC
D: TRBD2; J: TRBJ2-7; size: .; length: 14; V: TRBV30; CDR3: CACPARERSYEQYF; DNA: TGTGCCTGTCCGGCGCGGGAGCGGTCCTACGAGCAGTACTTC
D: .; J: TRBJ2-7; size: .; length: 12; V: TRBV18; CDR3: CASSLDSGEQYF; DNA: TGTGCCAGCTCGCTTGATTCGGGCGAGCAGTACTTC
D: TRBD1; J: TRBJ1-1; size: few; length: 13; V: TRBV9; CDR3: CASSAAGGLGAFF; DNA: TGTGCCAGCAGCGCGGCAGGGGGCCTCGGAGCTTTCTTT
D: .; J: TRBJ2-7; size: few; length: 13; V: TRBV7-8; CDR3: CASSIQLSHEQYF; DNA: TGTGCCAGCAGTATACAACTTTCGCACGAGCAGTACTTC
D: .; J: TRBJ1-5; size: .; length: 14; V: TRBV7-8; CDR3: CASSLGTDDQPQHF; DNA: TGTGCCAGCAGCTTAGGGACCGACGATCAGCCCCAGCATTTT
D: TRBD1; J: TRBJ1-6; size: .; length: 15; V: TRBV27; CDR3: CASCPVGQGYSPLHF; DNA: TGTGCCAGCTGCCCTGTGGGACAGGGGTATTCACCCCTCCACTTT
D: .; J: TRBJ2-5; size: large; length: 12; V: TRBV7-9; CDR3: CASSKGVETQYF; DNA: TGTGCCAGCAGCAAAGGGGTTGAGACCCAGTACTTC
D: .; J: TRBJ2-3; size: .; length: 15; V: TRBV6-6; CDR3: CASSAGQTFTDTQYF; DNA: TGTGCCAGCAGTGCCGGACAGACCTTCACAGATACGCAGTATTTT
D: TRBD1; J: TRBJ2-7; size: .; length: 15; V: TRBV24-1; CDR3: CATSDPGTGTYEQYF; DNA: TGTGCCACCAGTGACCCCGGGACAGGGACCTACGAGCAGTACTTC
D: TRBD2; J: TRBJ2-7; size: few; length: 15; V: TRBV28; CDR3: CASSSLRDYPREQYF; DNA: TGTGCCAGCAGTTCCCTCCGGGACTACCCCCGCGAGCAGTACTTC
D: .; J: TRBJ2-5; size: .; length: 12; V: TRBV19; CDR3: CARQGHQETQYF; DNA: TGTGCCAGACAGGGACATCAAGAGACCCAGTACTTC
D: .; J: TRBJ2-7; size: .; length: 15; V: TRBV7-8; CDR3: CASSTKPVAVYEQYF; DNA: TGTGCCAGCAGCACCAAGCCCGTGGCTGTCTACGAGCAGTACTTC
D: TRBD1; J: TRBJ2-7; size: .; length: 15; V: TRBV6-1; CDR3: CASSEWGQNLYEQYF; DNA: TGTGCCAGCAGTGAATGGGGACAGAATCTCTACGAGCAGTACTTC
D: TRBD1; J: TRBJ1-2; size: .; length: 16; V: TRBV19; CDR3: CASSTGQGSQLYGYTF; DNA: TGTGCCAGTAGTACCGGACAGGGGTCCCAACTCTATGGCTACACCTTC
D: .; J: TRBJ1-4; size: .; length: 14; V: TRBV9; CDR3: CASSVEAAGGKLFF; DNA: TGTGCCAGCAGCGTAGAGGCTGCCGGGGGAAAACTGTTTTTT
D: .; J: TRBJ1-2; size: .; length: 17; V: TRBV5-4; CDR3: CASSLGVGAGSVYGYTF; DNA: TGTGCCAGCAGCTTGGGGGTTGGGGCAGGGAGTGTCTATGGCTACACCTTC
D: .; J: TRBJ1-1; size: .; length: 13; V: TRBV24-1; CDR3: CATSDLGGTEAFF; DNA: TGTGCCACCAGTGATTTGGGGGGAACTGAAGCTTTCTTT
D: .; J: TRBJ1-1; size: .; length: 12; V: TRBV7-2; CDR3: CASSYQGVGAFF; DNA: TGTGCCAGCAGCTATCAGGGTGTTGGCGCTTTCTTT